The 8 T cell receptor beta chains reported below all come from one sample, sequenced in a study of blood T cell repertoires in COVID-19 (dated by TCRdb to 2018 to 2021). The library was obtained by the immunoSEQ multiplex PCR assay. In TCRdb, the immuneACCESS table is reduced to in-frame sequences with V and J assigned. These tables do not hold every clone; where another copy was compared, an unresolved V gene accounts for under half, and the others remain unexplained. This sample lists approximately 400,000 clones; 70% to 90% were detected once. The ten largest clones add up to over 1% of the sample. Sequenced: peripheral blood. The receptors come from a man aged 40-49 years with acute or convalescent COVID-19.

A note on this clone: Other DNA sequences within the sample encode an identical CDR3. In DNA form, the CDR3 reads TGTGCCAGCAGTGTAGACAGGGGAGGCACAGATACGCAGTATTTT. Translation: CASSVDRGGTDTQYF. The chain has TRBV2 and TRBJ2-3; the match to TRBD1 covers 8 bases. V lost 4 bases, J lost 1 base, and 4 bases stayed unmatched. This CDR3 comprises 15 residues. Germline V lookup: CDR1 SNHLY, CDR2 FYNNEI.

V gene TRBV15 combines with J gene TRBJ2-6; D ambiguous. The CDR3 contains 17 residues. Deletions cut 0 bases from V and 5 bases from J, with 14 bases between. Germline CDR1 and CDR2: LNHNV and YYDKDF (reference sequence). The CDR3 sequence: CATSRDPFVDRANVLTF. Written as DNA, the CDR3 is TGTGCCACCAGCAGAGATCCCTTTGTTGACAGGGCCAACGTCCTGACTTTC. The variable domain in full, with the rest retrieved from reference TRBV15 and TRBJ2-6, is DAMVIQNPRYQVTQFGKPVTLSCSQTLNHNVMYWYQQKSSQAPKLLFHYYDKDFNNEADTPDNFQSRRPNTSFCFLDIRSPGLGDTAMYLCATSRDPFVDRANVLTFGAGSRLTVL.

This chain uses TRBV7-9 with TRBJ1-2; TRBD1 aligns across 7 bases. Germline V gene sequence: CDR1 SEHNR, CDR2 FQNEAQ (reference sequence). There are 14 residues in the CDR3. The ends lost 5 bases at V and 7 bases at J; junction bases unmatched: 10. CDR3 DNA: TGTGCCAGCAGCCTAGACAGGGCCCCCAGTGGCTACACCTTC. This encodes CASSLDRAPSGYTF.

This chain links TRBV4-1 with TRBJ2-7; D is perhaps TRBD1 (6 bases). V lost 0 bases and J 4 bases, leaving 10 bases between the germline ends. The length of the CDR3 is 14 residues. Germline CDR1 reads MGHRA; CDR2 reads YSYEKL. For the CDR3, the DNA is TGCGCCAGCAGCCAAGAAAGGGGGAGATACGAGCAGTACTTC. Translated: CASSQERGRYEQYF.

The chain couples TRBV2 to TRBJ2-1; 10 nucleotides match TRBD2. V was pared by 2 bases and J by 1 base, with 8 bases of the junction left unmatched. The germline V gene encodes CDR1 SNHLY and CDR2 FYNNEI. CDR3 length equals 18 residues. CDR3 bases: TGTGCCAGCAGTGAAACCGGGACTAGCGTTTCATCCTACAATGAGCAGTTCTTC. This codes for CASSETGTSVSSYNEQFF.

The chain employs TRBV5-1 and TRBJ2-1; 13 bases are a match to TRBD2. After removal of 6 bases from V and 5 bases from J, the junction contained 8 bases not matched to a gene. Germline values: CDR1 SGHRS, CDR2 YFSETQ. CDR3 length: 16 residues. For the CDR3, the DNA is TGCGCCAGCACACGGAGGACTAGCGGGAGAGACAATGAGCAGTTCTTC. Residues: CASTRRTSGRDNEQFF.

This clone has a single count. The chain recombines TRBV19 with TRBJ1-5, with 7 bases fitting TRBD1. The length of the CDR3 is 15 residues. Losses at the gene ends were 6 bases for V and 2 bases for J; bases not matched to a gene: 7. Germline values: CDR1 LNHDA, CDR2 SQIVND (reference sequence). The CDR3, as DNA: TGTGCCAGTAGCCTAGACAGGGTTGGCAATCAGCCCCAGCATTTT. Its protein product is CASSLDRVGNQPQHF.

Note on this clone: Other DNA sequences in the sample encode the same CDR3. The rearrangement uses TRBV30 and TRBJ1-5; D might be TRBD1 (6 bases). The germline V and J ends were trimmed by 3 bases and 1 base, with 10 bases remaining between them. This CDR3 is built from 14 residues. Germline values: CDR1 GTSNPN, CDR2 SVGIG (reference sequence). CDR3 in amino acids: CAWRGQGSNQPQHF. The DNA for the CDR3 is TGTGCCTGGAGGGGTCAGGGGAGCAATCAGCCCCAGCATTTT. The full variable domain, rest sourced from reference TRBV30 and TRBJ1-5, is SQTIHQWPATLVQPVGSPLSLECTVEGTSNPNLYWYRQAAGRGLQLLFYSVGIGQISSEVPQNLSASRPQDRQFILSSKKLLLSDSGFYLCAWRGQGSNQPQHFGDGTRLSIL.